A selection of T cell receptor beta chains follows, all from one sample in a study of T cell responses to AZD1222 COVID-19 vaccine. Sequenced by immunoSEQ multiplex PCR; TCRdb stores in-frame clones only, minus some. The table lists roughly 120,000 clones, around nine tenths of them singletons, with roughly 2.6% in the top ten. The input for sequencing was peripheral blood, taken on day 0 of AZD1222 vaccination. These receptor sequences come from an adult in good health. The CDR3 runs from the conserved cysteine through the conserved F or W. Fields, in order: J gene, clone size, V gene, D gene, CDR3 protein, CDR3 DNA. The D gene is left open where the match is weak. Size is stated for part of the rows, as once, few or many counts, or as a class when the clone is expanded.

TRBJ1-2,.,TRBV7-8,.,CASSQQEYGYTF,TGTGCCAGCAGCCAACAGGAATATGGCTACACCTTC
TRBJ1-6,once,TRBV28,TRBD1,CASRWTGDTSPLHF,TGTGCCAGCAGGTGGACAGGGGACACTTCACCCCTCCACTTT
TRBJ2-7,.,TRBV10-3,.,CAISQPLGGEQYF,TGTGCCATCAGCCAACCCTTGGGTGGAGAGCAGTACTTC
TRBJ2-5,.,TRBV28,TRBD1,CASSLSIWDRQETQYF,TGTGCCAGCAGTTTATCCATTTGGGACAGGCAAGAGACCCAGTACTTC
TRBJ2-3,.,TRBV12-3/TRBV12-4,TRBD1,CASSGQGDTQYF,TGTGCCAGCAGTGGACAGGGGGATACGCAGTATTTT
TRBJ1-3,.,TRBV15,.,CATSRDLDRRNTIYF,TGTGCCACCAGCAGAGATTTGGACAGAAGAAACACCATATATTTT
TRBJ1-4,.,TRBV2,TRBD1,CASRTRQGAGTNEKLFF,TGTGCCAGCAGGACCCGACAGGGGGCGGGAACTAATGAAAAACTGTTTTTT
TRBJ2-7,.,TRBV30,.,CAWSPGPYEQYF,TGTGCCTGGAGTCCGGGCCCCTACGAGCAGTACTTC
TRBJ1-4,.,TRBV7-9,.,CASSDSALGEKLFF,TGTGCCAGCAGCGACAGTGCCCTTGGAGAAAAACTGTTTTTT
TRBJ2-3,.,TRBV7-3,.,CASSLGDSTDTQYF,TGTGCCAGCAGCTTAGGGGACAGCACAGATACGCAGTATTTT
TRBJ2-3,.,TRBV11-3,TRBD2,CASSTSGRGDTQYF,TGTGCCAGCAGTACTAGCGGGAGAGGGGATACGCAGTATTTT
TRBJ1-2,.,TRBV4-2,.,CASSQDEVANYGYTF,TGTGCCAGCAGCCAAGATGAGGTAGCTAACTATGGCTACACCTTC
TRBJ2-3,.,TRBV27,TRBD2,CASSPYRVSGTATSTDTQYF,TGTGCCAGCAGCCCATATCGCGTTAGCGGGACTGCCACTAGCACAGATACGCAGTATTTT
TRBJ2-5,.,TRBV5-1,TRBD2,CASSTGLAIEETQYF,TGCGCCAGCAGCACGGGACTAGCGATAGAAGAGACCCAGTACTTC
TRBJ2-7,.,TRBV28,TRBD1,CASSSGQRHYEQYF,TGTGCCAGCAGTTCGGGACAGAGGCACTACGAGCAGTACTTC
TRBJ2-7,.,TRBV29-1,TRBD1,CSVGSLQGIHEQYF,TGCAGCGTTGGGTCTCTACAGGGGATACACGAGCAGTACTTC
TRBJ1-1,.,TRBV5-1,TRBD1,CASRDRESGTEAFF,TGCGCCAGCAGGGACAGGGAGTCGGGAACTGAAGCTTTCTTT
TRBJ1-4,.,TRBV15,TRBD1,CATSRDWGQNKKLFF,TGTGCCACCAGCAGAGATTGGGGACAGAATAAAAAACTGTTTTTT
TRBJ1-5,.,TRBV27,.,CAIRTEAGNQPQHF,TGTGCCATCAGGACAGAAGCAGGCAATCAGCCCCAGCATTTT
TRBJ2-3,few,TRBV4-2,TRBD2,CASSPSSGRVEDTQYF,TGTGCCAGCAGCCCGTCTAGCGGGAGGGTGGAAGATACGCAGTATTTT
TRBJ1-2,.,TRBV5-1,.,CASSLESGYGYTF,TGCGCCAGCAGCTTGGAGTCAGGTTATGGCTACACCTTC
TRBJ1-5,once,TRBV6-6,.,CASSPTGGGINSNQPQHF,TGTGCCAGCAGTCCCACGGGGGGAGGAATCAATAGCAATCAGCCCCAGCATTTT
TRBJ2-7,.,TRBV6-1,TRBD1,CASSDGGTGPYEQYF,TGTGCCAGCAGTGATGGGGGGACAGGCCCCTACGAGCAGTACTTC
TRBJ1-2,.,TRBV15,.,CATSAGANYGYTF,TGTGCCACCAGCGCGGGTGCTAACTATGGCTACACCTTC
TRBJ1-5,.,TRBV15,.,CATRGGSWQPQHF,TGTGCCACCAGAGGGGGGAGTTGGCAGCCCCAGCATTTT
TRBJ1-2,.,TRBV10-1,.,CASSEVGSYGYTF,TGCGCCAGCAGTGAGGTCGGAAGCTATGGCTACACCTTC
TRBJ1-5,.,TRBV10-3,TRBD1,CATKGQGDQPQHF,TGTGCCACAAAAGGACAGGGGGATCAGCCCCAGCATTTT
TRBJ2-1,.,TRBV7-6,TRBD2,CASSFGLASSYNEQFF,TGTGCCAGCAGTTTTGGACTAGCCAGCTCCTACAATGAGCAGTTCTTC
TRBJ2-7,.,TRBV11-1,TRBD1,CASSLWTGPTYEQYF,TGTGCCAGCAGCTTATGGACAGGGCCAACCTACGAGCAGTACTTC
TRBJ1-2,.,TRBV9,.,CASSAADRNYGYTF,TGTGCCAGCAGCGCCGCAGACAGAAACTATGGCTACACCTTC
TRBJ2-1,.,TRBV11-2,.,CASSFGLARNEQFF,TGTGCCAGCAGCTTCGGGCTAGCGCGAAATGAGCAGTTCTTC
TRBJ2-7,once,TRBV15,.,CATSRGNEQYF,TGTGCCACCAGCAGAGGGAACGAGCAGTACTTC
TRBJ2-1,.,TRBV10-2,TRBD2,CASSEPTSLAGAYNEQFF,TGCGCCAGCAGTGAGCCCACCTCCCTAGCGGGAGCGTACAATGAGCAGTTCTTC
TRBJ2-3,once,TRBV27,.,CASSFDSLLGTQYF,TGTGCCAGCAGTTTCGACTCGCTTTTAGGTACGCAGTATTTT
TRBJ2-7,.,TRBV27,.,CASSPLSYEQYF,TGTGCCAGCAGTCCCCTCTCCTACGAGCAGTACTTC
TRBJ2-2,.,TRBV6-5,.,CAGRRDRYTGELFF,TGTGCCGGCCGCCGGGACCGGTACACCGGGGAGCTGTTTTTT
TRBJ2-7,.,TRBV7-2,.,CASSWGDHLYEQYF,TGTGCCAGCAGCTGGGGGGATCATCTCTACGAGCAGTACTTC
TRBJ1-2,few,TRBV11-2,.,CASSLGGSGYTF,TGTGCCAGCAGCTTAGGAGGGTCTGGCTACACCTTC
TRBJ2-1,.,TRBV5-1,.,CASSLAIGNNEQFF,TGCGCCAGCAGCTTGGCCATCGGGAACAATGAGCAGTTCTTC
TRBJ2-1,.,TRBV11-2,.,CASSIERAPRYNEQFF,TGTGCCAGCAGCATAGAGCGGGCACCTCGCTACAATGAGCAGTTCTTC
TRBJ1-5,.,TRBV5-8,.,CASSLRVTAQHF,TGTGCCAGCAGCTTAAGGGTGACAGCCCAGCATTTT
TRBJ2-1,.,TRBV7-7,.,CASSSKVDNEQFF,TGTGCTAGCAGCTCGAAAGTAGATAATGAGCAGTTCTTC
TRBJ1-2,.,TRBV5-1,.,CASSLEVGSSGYTF,TGCGCCAGCAGCTTGGAAGTGGGTTCTTCCGGCTACACCTTC
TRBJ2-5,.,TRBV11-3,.,CASSSSAIQETQYF,TGTGCCAGCAGCTCTTCAGCTATCCAAGAGACCCAGTACTTC
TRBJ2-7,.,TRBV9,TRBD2,CASSVSGEYGEQYF,TGTGCCAGCAGCGTTAGCGGGGAATACGGTGAGCAGTACTTC
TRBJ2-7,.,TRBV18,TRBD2,CASSPPSREVTYEQYF,TGTGCCAGCTCACCGCCATCGCGGGAGGTAACCTACGAGCAGTACTTC
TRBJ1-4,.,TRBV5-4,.,CASSSRKGDEKLFF,TGTGCCAGCAGCTCCCGTAAGGGGGATGAAAAACTGTTTTTT
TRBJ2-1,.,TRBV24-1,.,CATSGARYNEQFF,TGTGCCACCAGTGGGGCGAGGTACAATGAGCAGTTCTTC
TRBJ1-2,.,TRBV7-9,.,CASTSGGRLLGYTF,TGTGCCAGCACCTCCGGGGGGAGACTATTAGGCTACACCTTC